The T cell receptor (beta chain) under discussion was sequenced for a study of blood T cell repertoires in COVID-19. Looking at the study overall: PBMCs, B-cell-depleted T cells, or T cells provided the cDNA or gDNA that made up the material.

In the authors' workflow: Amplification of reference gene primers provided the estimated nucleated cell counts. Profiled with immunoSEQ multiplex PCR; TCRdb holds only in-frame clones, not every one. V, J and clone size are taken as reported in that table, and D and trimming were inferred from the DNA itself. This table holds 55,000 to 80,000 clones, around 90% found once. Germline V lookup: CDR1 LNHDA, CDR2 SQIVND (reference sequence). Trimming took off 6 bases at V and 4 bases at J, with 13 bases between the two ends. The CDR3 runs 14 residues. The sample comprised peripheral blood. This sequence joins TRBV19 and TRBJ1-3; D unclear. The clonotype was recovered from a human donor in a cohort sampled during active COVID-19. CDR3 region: CASRNIPKGNTIYF. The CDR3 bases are TGTGCCAGTAGGAACATCCCAAAAGGAAACACCATATATTTT.